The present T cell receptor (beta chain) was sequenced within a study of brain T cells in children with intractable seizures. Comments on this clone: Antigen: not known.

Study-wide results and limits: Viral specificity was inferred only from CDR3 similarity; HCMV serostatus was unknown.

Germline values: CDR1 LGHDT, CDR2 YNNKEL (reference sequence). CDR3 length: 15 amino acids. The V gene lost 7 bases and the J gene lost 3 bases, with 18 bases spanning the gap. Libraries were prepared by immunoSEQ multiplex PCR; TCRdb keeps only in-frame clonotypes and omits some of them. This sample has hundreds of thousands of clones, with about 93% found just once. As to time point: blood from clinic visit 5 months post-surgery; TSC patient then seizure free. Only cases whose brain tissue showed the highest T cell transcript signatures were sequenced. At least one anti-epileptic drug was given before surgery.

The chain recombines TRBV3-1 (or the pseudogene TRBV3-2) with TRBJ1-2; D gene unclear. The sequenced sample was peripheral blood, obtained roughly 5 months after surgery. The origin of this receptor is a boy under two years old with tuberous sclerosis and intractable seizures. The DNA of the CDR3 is TGTGCCAGCACCCCCCGGGGAAAGGTCGACTATGGCTACACCTTC. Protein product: CASTPRGKVDYGYTF.